These 21 T cell receptor beta chains were sequenced from one sample in a study of technical replicates of blood from a handful of donors. Method: immunoSEQ multiplex PCR; TCRdb's copy keeps in-frame clones and lacks some. The data hold roughly 70,000 clones, with approximately 93% observed a single time. The sequencing input was T cells isolated from PBMCs. Every receptor here comes from a human donor in good health.

This sequence joins TRBV28 and TRBJ1-1; the match to TRBD1 covers 7 bases. The length of the CDR3 is 13 residues. V lost 6 bases, J lost 3 bases, and 4 bases stayed unmatched. CDR1 is MDHEN and CDR2 is SYDVKM in the germline V gene. This chain's CDR3 is CASRPTGYTEAFF. CDR3 coding DNA: TGTGCCAGCAGACCGACAGGGTACACTGAAGCTTTCTTT.

V is TRBV5-1 and J is TRBJ2-1, with TRBD1 matching over 12 bases. Germline CDR1 SGHRS, CDR2 YFSETQ. With V trimmed by 3 bases and J by 8 bases, 6 bases remained unmatched. There are 15 residues in the CDR3. This CDR3 reads CASSSPGTGGYEQFF. As DNA, the CDR3 is TGCGCCAGCAGCTCACCCGGGACAGGGGGCTATGAGCAGTTCTTC. Variable domain in full (rest from reference TRBV5-1 and TRBJ2-1): KAGVTQTPRYLIKTRGQQVTLSCSPISGHRSVSWYQQTPGQGLQFLFEYFSETQRNKGNFPGRFSGRQFSNSRSEMNVSTLELGDSALYLCASSSPGTGGYEQFFGPGTRLTVL.

The genes are TRBV10-3 and TRBJ2-7; TRBD2 agrees at 14 bases. There are 15 residues in the CDR3. The germline gives CDR1 ENHRY, CDR2 SYGVKD. With 6 bases clipped from V and 3 bases from J, the junction kept 4 bases outside the gene matches. The CDR3 nucleotides are TGTGCCATCAGGGGGACTAGCGGGAGTGGCTACGAGCAGTACTTC. Translated: CAIRGTSGSGYEQYF.

The J gene is TRBJ2-5, the V gene TRBV2; TRBD2 aligns across 11 bases. The CDR3 is made up of 15 amino acids. Trimming at V came to 5 bases and at J to 4 bases, leaving 6 bases not matched to a gene. Germline V CDR1 and CDR2: SNHLY, FYNNEI. The CDR3 DNA follows: TGTGCCAGCAGTAGAACTAGCGGGAGTTTAGAGACCCAGTACTTC. It is translated as CASSRTSGSLETQYF.

The chain uses TRBV7-9 and TRBJ2-2; 8 nucleotides align to TRBD1. The CDR3 spans 13 residues. CDR1 and CDR2 (germline): SEHNR, FQNEAQ (reference sequence). J was trimmed by 6 bases and V by 5 bases; bases with no gene match: 2. CDR3 nucleotides: TGTGCCAGCAGCCCACAGGGGGCCGGGGAGCTGTTTTTT. It translates to CASSPQGAGELFF.

The chain uses TRBV20-1 and TRBJ2-3, with D uncertain. CDR1 and CDR2 from the germline V gene are DFQATT and SNEGSKA (reference sequence). V lost 7 bases and J 5 bases, leaving 4 bases between the germline ends. This CDR3 has 9 residues. The CDR3 coding sequence is TGCAGTGTCGGAGATACGCAGTATTTT. Its protein is CSVGDTQYF.

This clone was found once. The genes are TRBV28 and TRBJ2-7; D is ambiguous. V was cut by 5 bases and J by 3 bases, with 8 bases left in between. The CDR3 totals 12 residues. Germline V gives CDR1 MDHEN, CDR2 SYDVKM. The DNA of the CDR3 is TGTGCCAGCAGTATACTATACTACGAGCAGTACTTC. Encoded protein: CASSILYYEQYF.

Only one count was recorded for this clone. In the same sample, other DNA sequences code for this CDR3. V and J are TRBV7-9 and TRBJ2-5, with D tentatively TRBD1 (8 bases). This CDR3 comprises 14 residues. V was pared by 5 bases and J by 5 bases, with 15 bases between. CDR1 and CDR2 (germline): SEHNR, FQNEAQ (reference sequence). CDR3 sequence: CASSPGQGGETQYF. Here the CDR3 DNA reads TGTGCCAGCAGCCCTGGACAGGGAGGGGAGACCCAGTACTTC.

The count of this clone is one. The J gene is TRBJ1-1, the V gene TRBV27; D uncertain. This CDR3 contains 13 residues. The V gene lost 5 bases and the J gene lost 4 bases, with 11 bases spanning the gap. Germline V gene sequence: CDR1 MNHEY, CDR2 SMNVEV (reference sequence). DNA of the CDR3: TGTGCCAGCAGTCTTTACAGCGGCACTGAAGCTTTCTTT. It specifies CASSLYSGTEAFF.

CDR3 sequence: CASSVDPDRGGSGYGYTF. As DNA, the CDR3 is TGTGCCAGCAGCGTAGATCCGGACAGGGGGGGAAGTGGCTATGGCTACACCTTC. V and J are TRBV9 and TRBJ1-2; TRBD1 agrees at 10 bases. The CDR3 runs 18 residues. Trimming removed 0 bases from V and 4 bases from J; junction bases left unmatched: 12. CDR1 and CDR2 from the germline V gene are SGDLS and YYNGEE. The full variable domain, completed using reference TRBV9 and TRBJ1-2, is DSGVTQTPKHLITATGQRVTLRCSPRSGDLSVYWYQQSLDQGLQFLIQYYNGEERAKGNILERFSAQQFPDLHSELNLSSLELGDSALYFCASSVDPDRGGSGYGYTFGSGTRLTVV.

The chain uses TRBV5-4 and TRBJ2-7, with 10 bases lining up with TRBD2. The CDR3 has 14 residues. Trimming removed 2 bases from V and 3 bases from J; junction bases left unmatched: 2. In germline, CDR1 is SGHNT, CDR2 YYREEE (reference sequence). The CDR3 DNA reads TGTGCCAGCAGCTTTGCTAGCGGGGGCTACGAGCAGTACTTC. It translates to CASSFASGGYEQYF.

This chain joins TRBV30 and TRBJ2-7; 12 bases agree with TRBD2. Germline values: CDR1 GTSNPN, CDR2 SVGIG (reference sequence). V was pared by 3 bases and J by 6 bases, with 6 bases of the junction left unmatched. The CDR3 runs 14 residues. The CDR3 loop reads CAWSSGLAGIEQYF. DNA of the CDR3: TGTGCCTGGAGCTCCGGACTAGCGGGAATCGAGCAGTACTTC.

The V gene is TRBV7-2, the J gene TRBJ2-2; 9 bases are shared with TRBD1. The CDR3 runs to 17 residues. Germline CDR1 and CDR2: SGHTA and FQGNSA. V dropped 4 bases and J dropped 4; count of bases not matched to a gene: 10. The CDR3 here is CASSSRGDREITGELFF. The DNA of the CDR3 is TGTGCCAGCAGCTCCAGAGGGGACAGGGAGATCACCGGGGAGCTGTTTTTT.

The chain uses TRBV30 and TRBJ1-5; D gene unclear. This CDR3 has 16 residues. V dropped 2 bases and J dropped 2 bases, with 16 bases sitting between them. Germline V CDR1 and CDR2: GTSNPN, SVGIG (reference sequence). CDR3 sequence: CAWSPPGGNGNQPQHF. For the CDR3, the DNA is TGTGCCTGGAGTCCACCAGGAGGAAACGGCAATCAGCCCCAGCATTTT.

This clone was recorded only once. The chain employs TRBV5-4 and TRBJ2-7; TRBD2 aligns across 13 bases. The CDR3 is made up of 16 amino acids. V lost 3 bases, J lost 4 bases, and 7 bases stayed unmatched. The V gene's germline CDR1 is SGHNT and CDR2 YYREEE (reference sequence). The CDR3 region has the DNA TGTGCCAGCAGCTCTTCGTGGACTAGCGGGAGTTACGAGCAGTACTTC. It translates to CASSSSWTSGSYEQYF.

The rearrangement joins TRBV15 to TRBJ2-3; 8 nucleotides match TRBD1. The CDR3 runs to 13 residues. Per the germline V gene, CDR1 is LNHNV and CDR2 is YYDKDF (reference sequence). The V gene end was trimmed by 6 bases and the J gene end by 5 bases; junction bases not matched to a gene: 4. The CDR3 region has the DNA TGTGCCACCAGGGACAGGGTGGTAGATACGCAGTATTTT. Protein sequence: CATRDRVVDTQYF.

This clone was found once. V is TRBV10-1 and J is TRBJ1-1; D not resolved. Germline CDR1 and CDR2: WNHNN and SYGVQD (reference sequence). Trimming took off 0 bases at V and 8 bases at J, with 16 bases between the two ends. The CDR3 consists of 15 residues. In nucleotides, the CDR3 is TGCGCCAGCAGTGAGTCGACTTTCGTGGGTTCCGAAGCTTTCTTT. Protein: CASSESTFVGSEAFF.

The chain couples TRBV6-6 to TRBJ1-2, with 7 bases matching TRBD1. V lost 0 bases and J lost 4; bases outside the gene matches: 8. Germline CDR1 MNHNY, CDR2 SVGAGI (reference sequence). The CDR3 consists of 16 residues. The CDR3, as DNA: TGTGCCAGCAGTTACTCGTCAGAGGGACAGCCCTATGGCTACACCTTC. Encoded protein: CASSYSSEGQPYGYTF.

This chain uses TRBV7-6 with TRBJ2-7; TRBD1 aligns across 12 bases. Germline lookup yields CDR1 SGHVS and CDR2 FNYEAQ. The length of the CDR3 is 17 residues. Trimming at V came to 3 bases and at J to 2 bases, leaving 8 bases not matched to a gene. In nucleotides, the CDR3 is TGTGCCAGCAGCTTGGGGACAGGGGGCGGTATCCCCTACGAGCAGTACTTC. This translates into CASSLGTGGGIPYEQYF.

The CDR3 loop is CASSPRTGTYEQYF. DNA of the CDR3: TGCGCCAGCAGCCCGCGGACAGGGACCTACGAGCAGTACTTC. V and J are TRBV5-1 and TRBJ2-7, with 8 positions matching TRBD1. Germline CDR1 SGHRS, CDR2 YFSETQ. Losses at the gene ends were 4 bases for V and 2 bases for J; bases not matched to a gene: 5. CDR3 size: 14 residues.

The rearrangement joins TRBV28 to TRBJ1-4; D not resolved. The germline V gene has CDR1 MDHEN and CDR2 SYDVKM. With 6 bases removed from V and 1 base from J, the gap between germline ends came to 12 bases. The CDR3 has 15 residues. Written as DNA, the CDR3 is TGTGCCAGCAGCCCGGAGACGGAAACTAATGAAAAACTGTTTTTT. It codes for CASSPETETNEKLFF.